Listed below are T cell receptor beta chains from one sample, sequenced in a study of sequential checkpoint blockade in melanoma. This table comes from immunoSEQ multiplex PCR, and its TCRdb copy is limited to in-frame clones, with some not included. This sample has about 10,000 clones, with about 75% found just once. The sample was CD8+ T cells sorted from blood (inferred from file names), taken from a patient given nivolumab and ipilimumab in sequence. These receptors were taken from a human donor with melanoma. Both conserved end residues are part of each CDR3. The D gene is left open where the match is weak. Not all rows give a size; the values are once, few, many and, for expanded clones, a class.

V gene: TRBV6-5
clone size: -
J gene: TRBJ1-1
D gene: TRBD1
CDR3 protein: CASTLQGDGTEAFF
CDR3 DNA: TGTGCCAGCACTTTACAGGGGGATGGCACTGAAGCTTTCTTT

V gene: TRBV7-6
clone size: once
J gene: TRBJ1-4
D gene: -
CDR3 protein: CASSPLGTTNEKLFF
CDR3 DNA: TGTGCCAGCAGCCCCCTTGGGACAACGAATGAAAAACTGTTTTTT

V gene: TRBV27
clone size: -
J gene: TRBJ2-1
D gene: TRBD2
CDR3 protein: CASSQLAGSINEQFF
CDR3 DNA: TGTGCCAGCAGCCAACTAGCGGGAAGTATCAATGAGCAGTTCTTC

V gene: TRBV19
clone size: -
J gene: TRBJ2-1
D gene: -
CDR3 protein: CASSMRLGGYNEQFF
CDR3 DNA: TGTGCCAGTAGTATGCGGCTAGGGGGCTACAATGAGCAGTTCTTC

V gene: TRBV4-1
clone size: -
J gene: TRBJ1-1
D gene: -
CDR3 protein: CASSPGGGTEAFF
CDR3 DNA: TGCGCCAGCAGCCCCGGCGGGGGAACTGAAGCTTTCTTT

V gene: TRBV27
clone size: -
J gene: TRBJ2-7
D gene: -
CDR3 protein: CASSFKGDYEQYF
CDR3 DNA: TGTGCCAGCAGTTTTAAGGGGGACTACGAGCAGTACTTC

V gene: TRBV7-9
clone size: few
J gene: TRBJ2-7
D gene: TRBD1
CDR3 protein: CASSPGTDYEQYF
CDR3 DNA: TGTGCCAGCAGCCCCGGGACAGACTACGAGCAGTACTTC

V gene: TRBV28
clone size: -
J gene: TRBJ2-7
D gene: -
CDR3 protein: CASSLSSRESYEQYF
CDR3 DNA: TGTGCCAGCAGTTTATCCTCCCGGGAATCCTACGAGCAGTACTTC

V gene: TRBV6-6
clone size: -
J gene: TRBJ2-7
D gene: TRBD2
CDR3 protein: CASSYSQREMLWEQYF
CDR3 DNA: TGTGCCAGCAGTTACTCCCAGCGGGAGATGTTATGGGAGCAGTACTTC

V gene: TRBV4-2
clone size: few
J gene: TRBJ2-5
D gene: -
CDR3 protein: CASSQEGGVLETQYF
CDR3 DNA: TGTGCCAGCAGCCAAGAAGGAGGGGTCTTGGAGACCCAGTACTTC

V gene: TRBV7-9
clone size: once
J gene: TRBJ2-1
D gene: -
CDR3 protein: CASSSLWGTGEQFF
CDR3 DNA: TGTGCCAGCAGCTCCCTGTGGGGCACAGGTGAGCAGTTCTTC

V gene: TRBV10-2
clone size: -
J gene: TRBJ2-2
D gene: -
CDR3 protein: CASTNTYTGELFF
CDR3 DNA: TGCGCCAGCACCAATACTTACACCGGGGAGCTGTTTTTT

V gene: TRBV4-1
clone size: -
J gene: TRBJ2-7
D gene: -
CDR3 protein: CASSQLPNGGDGRNEQYF
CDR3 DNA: TGCGCCAGCAGCCAGCTCCCGAATGGTGGGGACGGGAGAAACGAGCAGTACTTC

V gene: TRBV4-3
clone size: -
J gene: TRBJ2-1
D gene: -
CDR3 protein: CASSQDRTDYNEQFF
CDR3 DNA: TGCGCCAGCAGCCAAGATAGGACAGACTACAATGAGCAGTTCTTC

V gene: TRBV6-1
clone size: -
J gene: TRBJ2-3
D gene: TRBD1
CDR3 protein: CASRAQGIDTQYF
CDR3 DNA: TGTGCCAGCAGAGCACAGGGGATAGATACGCAGTATTTT

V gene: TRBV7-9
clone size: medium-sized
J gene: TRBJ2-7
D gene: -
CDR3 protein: CASSGRAALSYEQYF
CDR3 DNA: TGTGCCAGCAGCGGGCGAGCGGCCCTCTCCTACGAGCAGTACTTC

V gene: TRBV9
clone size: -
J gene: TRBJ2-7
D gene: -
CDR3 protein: CASSVASASSYEQYF
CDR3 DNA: TGTGCCAGCAGCGTAGCTAGCGCGAGCTCCTACGAGCAGTACTTC

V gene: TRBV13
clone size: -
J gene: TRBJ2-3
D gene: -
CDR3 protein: CASSSWGETSSTDTQYF
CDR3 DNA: TGTGCCAGCAGCTCTTGGGGGGAGACTTCTAGCACAGATACGCAGTATTTT

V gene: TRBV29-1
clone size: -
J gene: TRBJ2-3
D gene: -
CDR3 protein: CSVPGWTANTDTQYF
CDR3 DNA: TGCAGCGTTCCCGGTTGGACAGCAAACACAGATACGCAGTATTTT

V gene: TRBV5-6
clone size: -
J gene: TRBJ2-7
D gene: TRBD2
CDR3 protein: CASSLDREGFYEQYF
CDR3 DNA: TGTGCCAGCAGCTTGGACCGGGAGGGCTTCTACGAGCAGTACTTC

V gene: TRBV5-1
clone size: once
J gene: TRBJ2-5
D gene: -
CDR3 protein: CASSRPGQQETQYF
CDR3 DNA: TGCGCCAGCAGCAGACCGGGACAACAAGAGACCCAGTACTTC

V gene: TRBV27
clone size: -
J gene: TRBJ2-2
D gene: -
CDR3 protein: CASSPGTPNTGELFF
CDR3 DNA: TGTGCCAGCAGTCCCGGGACTCCGAACACCGGGGAGCTGTTTTTT

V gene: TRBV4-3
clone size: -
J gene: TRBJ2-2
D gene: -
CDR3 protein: CASSQEATGFLAGELFF
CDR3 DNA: TGCGCCAGCAGCCAAGAGGCTACAGGGTTCCTGGCCGGGGAGCTGTTTTTT

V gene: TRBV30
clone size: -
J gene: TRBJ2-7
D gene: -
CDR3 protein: CAWSDLVPYEQYF
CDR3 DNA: TGTGCCTGGAGCGACCTAGTTCCCTACGAGCAGTACTTC

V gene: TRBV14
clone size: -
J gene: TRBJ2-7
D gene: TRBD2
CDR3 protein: CASSFLAGTSYEQYF
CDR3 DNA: TGTGCCAGCAGCTTCCTAGCGGGAACCTCCTACGAGCAGTACTTC

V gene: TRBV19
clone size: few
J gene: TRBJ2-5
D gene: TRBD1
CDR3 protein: CASSTIYTGTGQETQYF
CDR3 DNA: TGTGCCAGTAGTACCATCTATACCGGGACAGGACAAGAGACCCAGTACTTC